The T cell receptor (beta chain) described here comes from a study of T cell responses to AZD1222 COVID-19 vaccine. Study findings and constraints: Most donors were white British, females outnumbered males, and clonal diversity was possibly underestimated. The repertoires were collected only after the peak T cell response. The reported proportion of spike-specific TCRs targeting unmutated variant regions was nearly half.

The data were produced by immunoSEQ multiplex PCR, yet TCRdb's version contains in-frame clones alone and is incomplete. This repertoire shows 95,000 to 150,000 clones, roughly nine tenths found once; its top ten account for 2.4%. Concerning this clone itself: The antigen is unknown.

The junction had 6 bases not matched to a gene; V was cut back by 0 bases and J by 4 bases. The CDR3 has 15 residues. In germline, CDR1 is SGHRS, CDR2 YFSETQ. The source of this sequence is an adult in good health. V gene TRBV5-1 combines with J gene TRBJ2-7; 8 nucleotides align to TRBD2. Specimen: peripheral blood, collected on day 0 of AZD1222 vaccination. The CDR3 reads CASSLATGGPYEQYF. For the CDR3, the DNA is TGCGCCAGCAGCTTGGCGACGGGAGGGCCATACGAGCAGTACTTC.